These 17 T cell receptor beta chains originate from one sample sequenced in a study of tissue T cells after allogeneic stem cell transplantation. This table comes from immunoSEQ multiplex PCR, and its TCRdb copy is limited to in-frame clones, with some not included. The sample lists over 3,000 clones, roughly 75% occurring once. Enrolled prospectively were adult allogeneic hematopoietic cell transplant recipients whose graft-versus-host disease was steroid-refractory. The sequencing used small intestine tissue, collected at autopsy. The receptors come from a male patient at least 60 years old with steroid-refractory graft-versus-host disease after an allogeneic stem cell transplant. Some T cells may possibly be graft donor cells.

This clone appeared once. The gene calls are TRBV6-5 and TRBJ1-1; TRBD1 matches at 8 bases. V gave up 6 bases and J gave up 0 bases; unmatched junction bases: 3. This CDR3 spans 14 amino acids. The germline V gene has CDR1 MNHEY and CDR2 SVGAGI. The CDR3 is CASRLRGLNTEAFF. Here the CDR3 DNA reads TGTGCCAGCAGGCTCAGGGGGCTGAACACTGAAGCTTTCTTT.

This sequence joins TRBV6-2 or TRBV6-3 and TRBJ2-1, with a tentative D call TRBD2 (6 bases). The CDR3 runs to 16 residues. Germline V CDR1 and CDR2: MNHEY, SVGEGT. The V end was cut by 4 bases, the J end by 4 bases, with 17 bases between. This CDR3 reads CASSSPRGALYNEQFF. The DNA for the CDR3 is TGTGCCAGCAGTTCCCCACGCGGGGCCTTATACAATGAGCAGTTCTTC.

This chain uses TRBV4-2 with TRBJ2-3; 13 bases fit TRBD2. CDR1 and CDR2 (germline): LGHNA, YNFKEQ. The CDR3 extends over 16 amino acids. Losses at the gene ends were 0 bases for V and 4 bases for J; bases not matched to a gene: 1. This CDR3 reads CASSQDGTSGADTQYF. CDR3 DNA: TGTGCCAGCAGCCAAGATGGGACTAGCGGGGCAGATACGCAGTATTTT.

The chain joins TRBV10-3 to TRBJ2-5; D gene uncertain. Germline-derived CDR1 and CDR2 are ENHRY and SYGVKD. Trimming removed 0 bases at V and 1 base at J, with 6 bases between. The CDR3 is 14 amino acids. CDR3 in DNA: TGTGCCATCAGTGAGTCCAACAGCCAAGAGACCCAGTACTTC. Protein: CAISESNSQETQYF.

This chain connects TRBV4-2 to TRBJ1-2; D is perhaps TRBD1 (6 bases). Germline V CDR1 and CDR2: LGHNA, YNFKEQ. CDR3 length equals 16 residues. V was clipped by 1 base and J by 7 bases, with 19 bases between them. This chain's CDR3 is CASSQGGGGARGGYTF. CDR3 DNA sequence: TGTGCCAGCAGCCAAGGAGGGGGAGGGGCACGGGGTGGCTACACCTTC.

This rearrangement joins TRBV7-2 to TRBJ2-4; the D is unclear. CDR1 and CDR2 from the germline V gene are SGHTA and FQGNSA. V was pared by 5 bases and J by 0 bases, with 11 bases between. The CDR3 extends over 15 amino acids. CDR3 coding DNA: TGTGCCAGCAGCGTGATGGACCTAGCCAAAAACATTCAGTACTTC. This translates into CASSVMDLAKNIQYF.

The rearrangement uses TRBV10-3 and TRBJ2-7; D unresolved. The CDR3 consists of 13 residues. The germline V gene has CDR1 ENHRY and CDR2 SYGVKD. V was trimmed by 3 bases and J by 0 bases, leaving 6 bases between them. CDR3 sequence: CAISEGASYEQYF. The CDR3 coding sequence is TGTGCCATCAGTGAAGGAGCCTCCTACGAGCAGTACTTC.

This rearrangement joins TRBV6-6 to TRBJ2-7; D ambiguous. The CDR3 sequence is 12 residues long. V was pared by 5 bases and J by 3 bases, with 8 bases between. CDR1 MNHNY and CDR2 SVGAGI come from the germline V gene (reference sequence). This CDR3 is CASSTGGYEQYF. DNA of the CDR3: TGTGCCAGCAGTACCGGCGGCTACGAGCAGTACTTC.

This chain connects TRBV9 to TRBJ2-3; the D gene is possibly TRBD2 (5 bases). Germline V gene lookup returns CDR1 SGDLS and CDR2 YYNGEE. Trimming stripped 0 bases from V and 2 bases from J, with 10 bases between. This CDR3 contains 15 residues. DNA of the CDR3: TGTGCCAGCAGCGTAGAAACGGGATTCACAGATACGCAGTATTTT. As protein: CASSVETGFTDTQYF.

This clone came up once. As DNA, the CDR3 is TGTGCCAGCAGACCAGAGGGGGGTCAAATATATTTT. Protein product: CASRPEGGQIYF. The chain recombines TRBV6-5 with TRBJ1-3, with D possibly matching TRBD1 (6 bases). Germline CDR1 MNHEY, CDR2 SVGAGI. The length of the CDR3 is 12 residues. The germline V and J ends were trimmed by 6 bases and 13 bases, with 16 bases remaining between them.

The rearrangement links TRBV4-1 to TRBJ1-3; D ambiguous. V dropped 0 bases and J dropped 0 bases, with 3 bases sitting between them. This CDR3 is 14 amino acids long. Germline-derived CDR1 and CDR2 are MGHRA and YSYEKL. The CDR3 sequence is CASSQDHSGNTIYF. CDR3 DNA: TGCGCCAGCAGCCAAGACCACTCTGGAAACACCATATATTTT.

The V gene is TRBV5-4, the J gene TRBJ1-2; 7 bases fit TRBD1. Trimming took 5 bases from V and 6 from J; bases not matched to a gene: 10. This CDR3 comprises 14 residues. Per germline, CDR1 SGHNT and CDR2 YYREEE (reference sequence). The CDR3 region has the DNA TGTGCCAGCAGTTTAGCAGGGGGTCAAGATGGCTACACCTTC. It yields the protein CASSLAGGQDGYTF. The entire variable domain, with the rest obtained from reference TRBV5-4 and TRBJ1-2, is as follows: ETGVTQSPTHLIKTRGQQVTLRCSSQSGHNTVSWYQQALGQGPQFIFQYYREEENGRGNFPPRFSGLQFPNYSSELNVNALELDDSALYLCASSLAGGQDGYTFGSGTRLTVV.

The gene calls are TRBV2 and TRBJ1-3; D is unclear. V was shortened by 9 bases and J by 0 bases, with 9 bases between the two germline ends. This CDR3 comprises 13 residues. Germline lookup yields CDR1 SNHLY and CDR2 FYNNEI. The CDR3 loop is CASTFLSGNTIYF. The CDR3 DNA follows: TGTGCCAGTACCTTCCTCTCTGGAAACACCATATATTTT.

The chain recombines TRBV19 with TRBJ1-5, with TRBD1 identical over 7 bases. The J segment lost 0 bases and the V segment lost 8 bases, leaving 10 bases of the junction unmatched. The CDR3 extends over 16 amino acids. In germline, CDR1 is LNHDA, CDR2 SQIVND (reference sequence). CDR3 sequence: CASWDSQGYSNQPQHF. Here the CDR3 DNA reads TGTGCCAGTTGGGACAGCCAGGGATATAGCAATCAGCCCCAGCATTTT.

The chain joins TRBV5-1 to TRBJ1-6; D is possibly TRBD1 (5 bases). V gave up 4 bases and J gave up 7 bases, with 15 bases separating them. The germline V gene encodes CDR1 SGHRS and CDR2 YFSETQ. There are 15 residues in the CDR3. CDR3 nucleotides: TGCGCCAGCAGCCCCCGGGGGACGGAGAATTCACCCCTCCACTTT. It codes for CASSPRGTENSPLHF.

This sequence joins TRBV28 and TRBJ1-6, with D uncertain. V was cut by 7 bases and J by 5 bases, with 12 bases left in between. CDR3 length: 14 residues. Germline V gene lookup returns CDR1 MDHEN and CDR2 SYDVKM. The CDR3 spells CASTFWEDNSPLHF. CDR3 nucleotides: TGTGCCAGCACATTCTGGGAGGATAATTCACCCCTCCACTTT.

This rearrangement joins TRBV12-3 or TRBV12-4 to TRBJ2-3; tentatively, D is TRBD2 (6 bases). The CDR3 spans 13 residues. With 6 bases removed from V and 6 bases from J, the gap between germline ends came to 13 bases. CDR3 region: CASRTGTVDTQYF. CDR3 nucleotides: TGTGCCAGCAGGACCGGGACTGTGGATACGCAGTATTTT.